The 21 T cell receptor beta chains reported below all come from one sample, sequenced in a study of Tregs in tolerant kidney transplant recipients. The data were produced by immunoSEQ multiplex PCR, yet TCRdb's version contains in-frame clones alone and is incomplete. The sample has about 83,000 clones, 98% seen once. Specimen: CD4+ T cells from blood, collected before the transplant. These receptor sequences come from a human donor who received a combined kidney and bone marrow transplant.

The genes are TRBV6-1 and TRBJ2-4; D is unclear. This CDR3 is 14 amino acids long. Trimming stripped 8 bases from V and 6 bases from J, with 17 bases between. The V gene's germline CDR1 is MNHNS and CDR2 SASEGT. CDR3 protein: CASLFVGSGNIQYF. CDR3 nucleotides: TGTGCCAGCCTATTTGTGGGCTCCGGAAACATTCAGTACTTC.

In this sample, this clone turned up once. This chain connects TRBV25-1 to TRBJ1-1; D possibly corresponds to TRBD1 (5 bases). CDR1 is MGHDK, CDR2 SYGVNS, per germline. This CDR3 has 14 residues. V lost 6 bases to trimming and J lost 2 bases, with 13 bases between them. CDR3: CASRKTVKNTEAFF. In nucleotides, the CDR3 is TGTGCCAGCAGGAAGACAGTAAAAAACACTGAAGCTTTCTTT.

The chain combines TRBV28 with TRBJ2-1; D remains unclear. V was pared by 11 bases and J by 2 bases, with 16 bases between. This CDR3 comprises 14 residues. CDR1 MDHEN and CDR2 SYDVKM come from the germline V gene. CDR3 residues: CAARSTRAYNEQFF. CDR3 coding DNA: TGTGCCGCTCGTAGTACTCGAGCCTACAATGAGCAGTTCTTC.

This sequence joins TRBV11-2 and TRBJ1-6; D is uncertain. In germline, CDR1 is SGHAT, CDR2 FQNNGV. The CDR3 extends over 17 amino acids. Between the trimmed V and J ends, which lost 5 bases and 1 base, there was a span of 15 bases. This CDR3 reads CASSPLRVWSYNSPLHF. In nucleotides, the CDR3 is TGTGCCAGCAGCCCGCTCCGGGTTTGGTCCTATAATTCACCCCTCCACTTT.

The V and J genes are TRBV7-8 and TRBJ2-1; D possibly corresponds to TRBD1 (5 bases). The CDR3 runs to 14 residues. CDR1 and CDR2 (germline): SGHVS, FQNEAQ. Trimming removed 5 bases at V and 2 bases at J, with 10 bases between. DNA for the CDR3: TGTGCCAGCAGCCCAGGGTACCCCTACAATGAGCAGTTCTTC. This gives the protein CASSPGYPYNEQFF. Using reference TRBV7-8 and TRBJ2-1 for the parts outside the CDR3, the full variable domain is GAGVSQSPRYKVAKRGQDVALRCDPISGHVSLFWYQQALGQGPEFLTYFQNEAQLDKSGLPSDRFFAERPEGSVSTLKIQRTQQEDSAVYLCASSPGYPYNEQFFGPGTRLTVL.

CDR3 DNA: TGTGCCAGCAGCTTATTGCGGGGGTCATACGAGCAGTACTTC. It yields the protein CASSLLRGSYEQYF. The gene calls are TRBV11-2 and TRBJ2-7, with TRBD2 matching 7 bases. Germline V gives CDR1 SGHAT, CDR2 FQNNGV. The CDR3 has 14 amino acids. The V and J ends lost 2 bases and 4 bases, in that order; junction bases with no gene match: 5.

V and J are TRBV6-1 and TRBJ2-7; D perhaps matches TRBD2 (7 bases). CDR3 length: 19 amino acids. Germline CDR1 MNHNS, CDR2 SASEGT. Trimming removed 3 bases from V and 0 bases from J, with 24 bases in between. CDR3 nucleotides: TGTGCCAGCAGTGACCCAAGCCGAACAGGGACTACCCTCTCCTACGAGCAGTACTTC. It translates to CASSDPSRTGTTLSYEQYF.

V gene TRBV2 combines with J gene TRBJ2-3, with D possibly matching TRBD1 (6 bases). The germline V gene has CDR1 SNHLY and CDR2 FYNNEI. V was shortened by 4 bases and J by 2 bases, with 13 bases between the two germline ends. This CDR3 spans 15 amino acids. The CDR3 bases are TGTGCCAGCAGTGGGGGGCAGCGATCCACAGATACGCAGTATTTT. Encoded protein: CASSGGQRSTDTQYF.

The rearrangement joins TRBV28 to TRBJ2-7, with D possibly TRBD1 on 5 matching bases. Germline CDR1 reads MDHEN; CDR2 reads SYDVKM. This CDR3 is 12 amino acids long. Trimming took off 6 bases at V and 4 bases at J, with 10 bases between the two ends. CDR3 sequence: CASRETEYEQYF. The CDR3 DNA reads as TGTGCCAGCAGGGAGACAGAGTACGAGCAGTACTTC.

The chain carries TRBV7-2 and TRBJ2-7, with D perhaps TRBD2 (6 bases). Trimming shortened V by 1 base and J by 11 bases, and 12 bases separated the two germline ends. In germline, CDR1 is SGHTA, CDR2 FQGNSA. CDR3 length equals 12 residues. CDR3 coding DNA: TGTGCCAGCAGCTTAGAGATTGCGGGGAAGTACTTC. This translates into CASSLEIAGKYF.

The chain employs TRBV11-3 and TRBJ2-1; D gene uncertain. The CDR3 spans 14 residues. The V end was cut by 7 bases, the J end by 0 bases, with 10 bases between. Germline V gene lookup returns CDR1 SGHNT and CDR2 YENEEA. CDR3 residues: CASKASPSYNEQFF. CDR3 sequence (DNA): TGTGCCAGCAAAGCTAGTCCCTCCTACAATGAGCAGTTCTTC.

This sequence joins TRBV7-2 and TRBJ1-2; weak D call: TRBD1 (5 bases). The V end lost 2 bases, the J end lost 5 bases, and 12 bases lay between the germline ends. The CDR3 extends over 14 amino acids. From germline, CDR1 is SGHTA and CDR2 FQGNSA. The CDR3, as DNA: TGTGCCAGCAGCTTAAGGGCTGGGGGGTATGGCTACACCTTC. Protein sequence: CASSLRAGGYGYTF.

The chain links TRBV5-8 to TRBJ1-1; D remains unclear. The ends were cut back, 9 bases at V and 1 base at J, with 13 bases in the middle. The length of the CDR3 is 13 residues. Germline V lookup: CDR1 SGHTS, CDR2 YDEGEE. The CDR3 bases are TGTGCCACCGAGGGAATCTGGAACACTGAAGCTTTCTTT. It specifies CATEGIWNTEAFF.

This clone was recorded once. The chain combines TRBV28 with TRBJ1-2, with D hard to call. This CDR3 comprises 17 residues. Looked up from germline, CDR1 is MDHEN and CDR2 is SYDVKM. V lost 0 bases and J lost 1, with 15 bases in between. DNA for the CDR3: TGTGCCAGCAGTTTATGGCGGGGTAGGCGCGTTAACTATGGCTACACCTTC. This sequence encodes CASSLWRGRRVNYGYTF.

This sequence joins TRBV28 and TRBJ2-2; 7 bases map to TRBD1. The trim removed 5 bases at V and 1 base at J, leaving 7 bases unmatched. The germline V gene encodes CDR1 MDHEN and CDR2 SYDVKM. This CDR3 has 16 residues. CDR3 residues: CASSISAGGNTGELFF. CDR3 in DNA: TGTGCCAGCAGTATATCAGCAGGGGGGAACACCGGGGAGCTGTTTTTT.

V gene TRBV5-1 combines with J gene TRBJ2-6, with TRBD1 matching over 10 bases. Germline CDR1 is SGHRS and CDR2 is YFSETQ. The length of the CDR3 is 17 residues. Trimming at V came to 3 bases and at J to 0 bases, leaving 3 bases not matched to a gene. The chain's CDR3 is CASSYRQGASGANVLTF. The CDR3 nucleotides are TGCGCCAGCAGCTACAGACAGGGGGCCTCTGGGGCCAACGTCCTGACTTTC.

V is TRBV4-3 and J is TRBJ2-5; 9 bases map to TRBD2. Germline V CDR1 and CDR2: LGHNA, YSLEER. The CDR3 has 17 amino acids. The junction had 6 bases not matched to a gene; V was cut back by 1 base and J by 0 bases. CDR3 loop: CASSQGSAGGYQETQYF. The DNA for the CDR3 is TGCGCCAGCAGCCAAGGATCGGCGGGGGGGTACCAAGAGACCCAGTACTTC.

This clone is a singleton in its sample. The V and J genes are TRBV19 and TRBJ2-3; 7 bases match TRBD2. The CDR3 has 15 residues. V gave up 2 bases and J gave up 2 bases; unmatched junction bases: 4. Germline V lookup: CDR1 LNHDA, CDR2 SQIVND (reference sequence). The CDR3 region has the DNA TGTGCCAGTAGTATAACGGGGGGAACCACAGATACGCAGTATTTT. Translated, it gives CASSITGGTTDTQYF.

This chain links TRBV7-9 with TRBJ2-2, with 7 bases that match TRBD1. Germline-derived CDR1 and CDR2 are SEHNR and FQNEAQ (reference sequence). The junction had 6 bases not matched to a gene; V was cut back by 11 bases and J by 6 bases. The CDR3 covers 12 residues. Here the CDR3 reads CALPTGSGELFF. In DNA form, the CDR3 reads TGTGCCCTCCCGACAGGGTCCGGGGAGCTGTTTTTT.

The CDR3 coding sequence is TGTGCCAGCAGTAGAAAGACCGGGACTAGCTATGAGCAGTTCTTC. Protein product: CASSRKTGTSYEQFF. V is TRBV27 and J is TRBJ2-1; 9 bases fit TRBD2. The germline V gene encodes CDR1 MNHEY and CDR2 SMNVEV (reference sequence). This CDR3 comprises 15 residues. Trimming cost V 5 bases and J 8 bases; bases outside gene matches: 10.

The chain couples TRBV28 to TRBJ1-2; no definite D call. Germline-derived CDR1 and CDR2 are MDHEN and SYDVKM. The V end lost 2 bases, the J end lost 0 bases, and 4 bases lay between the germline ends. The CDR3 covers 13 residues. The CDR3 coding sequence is TGTGCCAGCAGTTTACCAGCTAACTATGGCTACACCTTC. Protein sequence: CASSLPANYGYTF.